This is a list of T cell receptor beta chains from one sample in a study of PD-L1 blockade in urothelial cancer. Here immunoSEQ multiplex PCR was the method, and the copy in TCRdb shows in-frame clones only, minus some. The sample carries about 24,000 clones, around 88% recorded once. The specimen comprised PBMCs, sampled around atezolizumab (anti-PD-L1) treatment. These TCRs come from a man in his fifties or sixties with urothelial cancer. CDR3s include the opening cysteine and the closing phenylalanine or tryptophan. D genes are given only for firm matches. Clone size, where shown, is once, few, many, or a class for clones that have expanded.

D	size	V	J	CDR3	DNA
NA	NA	TRBV9	TRBJ2-1	CASSVVRQGWNEQFF	TGTGCCAGCAGCGTAGTTCGGCAGGGTTGGAATGAGCAGTTCTTC
NA	NA	TRBV9	TRBJ1-3	CASSVGPSGTPGNTIYF	TGTGCCAGCAGCGTAGGGCCCTCCGGGACACCAGGAAACACCATATATTTT
TRBD2	once	TRBV11-3	TRBJ2-1	CASGPRGGAYNEQFF	TGTGCCAGCGGCCCCCGGGGGGGGGCGTACAATGAGCAGTTCTTC
TRBD2	NA	TRBV2	TRBJ2-2	CASRGIAGKNTGELFF	TGTGCCAGCAGGGGGATAGCGGGAAAAAACACCGGGGAGCTGTTTTTT
TRBD2	NA	TRBV2	TRBJ2-7	CASSEIRAGGHYEQYF	TGTGCCAGCAGTGAAATTCGTGCGGGGGGGCACTACGAGCAGTACTTC
TRBD2	NA	TRBV6-6	TRBJ2-7	CASSYSGLAGNEQYF	TGTGCCAGCAGTTACTCGGGGCTAGCGGGAAACGAGCAGTACTTC
TRBD1	once	TRBV9	TRBJ2-5	CASSVAGGQGRETQYF	TGTGCCAGCAGCGTTGCCGGGGGACAGGGACGGGAGACCCAGTACTTC
TRBD1	NA	TRBV7-2	TRBJ1-5	CASSLTGARQPQHF	TGTGCCAGCAGCTTAACAGGGGCAAGACAGCCCCAGCATTTT
TRBD1	once	TRBV11-2	TRBJ2-7	CASSLVGQGAQPYEQYF	TGTGCCAGCAGCTTAGTGGGACAGGGGGCTCAACCCTACGAGCAGTACTTC
NA	NA	TRBV5-5	TRBJ1-1	CAGSQGVNTEAFF	TGTGCCGGCAGCCAAGGGGTGAACACTGAAGCTTTCTTT
NA	once	TRBV27	TRBJ1-3	CASSPIGDPLLFGNTIYF	TGTGCCAGCAGCCCCATAGGGGATCCTCTGCTCTTTGGAAACACCATATATTTT
TRBD1	NA	TRBV19	TRBJ1-2	CASSLDRTSSLHYGYTF	TGTGCCAGTAGCCTGGACAGGACCTCCTCATTACACTATGGCTACACCTTC
NA	NA	TRBV27	TRBJ2-1	CASRRIKGGTDNYNEQFF	TGTGCCAGCAGACGCATAAAGGGGGGGACCGATAATTACAATGAGCAGTTCTTC
NA	NA	TRBV30	TRBJ1-1	CALGGQGGWDTEAFF	TGTGCCTTGGGGGGGCAGGGCGGATGGGACACTGAAGCTTTCTTT
TRBD1	NA	TRBV6-6	TRBJ1-3	CASGGGTVGNTIYF	TGTGCCAGCGGGGGCGGGACAGTTGGAAACACCATATATTTT
TRBD2	NA	TRBV7-9	TRBJ2-5	CASSPPRTSGPQETQYF	TGTGCCAGCAGCCCCCCAAGGACTAGCGGCCCACAAGAGACCCAGTACTTC
TRBD1	few	TRBV28	TRBJ1-2	CASSSSDRGYGYTF	TGTGCCAGCAGTTCCTCGGACAGGGGCTATGGCTACACCTTC
NA	NA	TRBV29-1	TRBJ1-1	CSVEDLRQGMFEAFF	TGCAGCGTTGAAGATCTTCGTCAGGGCATGTTTGAAGCTTTCTTT